This is a list of T cell receptor beta chains from one sample in a study of T cells in Graves' hyperthyroidism and ophthalmopathy. One entry per CDR3 protein results from TCRdb running MiXCR on the multiplex PCR reads. The sample lists 500,000 to 600,000 distinct CDR3 sequences, 40% to 50% occurring once. Material for sequencing was peripheral blood or thyroid tissue (not recorded which). These receptors were collected from an adult woman with Graves' disease, either hyperthyroidism or ophthalmopathy (not recorded which). Both conserved end residues are part of each CDR3. The D gene is left open where the match is weak. Size is omitted from some rows. Given values are once, few, many or a class for expanded clones.

DNA | CDR3 | V | size | J | D
TGCAGCGTCCTAGCGGGGGGCGAGCAGTACTTC | CSVLAGGEQYF | TRBV29-1 | NA | TRBJ2-7 | TRBD2
TGCAGCGTTGAAAGTCACCAAGAGACCCAGAACACTGAAGCTTTCTTT | CSVESHQETQNTEAFF | TRBV29-1 | NA | TRBJ1-1 | NA
TGTGCCAGCAGCGCGCGTCAGGGGGCGGGTGGCTACACCTTC | CASSARQGAGGYTF | TRBV7-2 | NA | TRBJ1-2 | TRBD1
TGTGCCAGCAGCAGGCGGCAGGGAACCAATCAGCCCCAGCATTTT | CASSRRQGTNQPQHF | TRBV12-3/TRBV12-4 | NA | TRBJ1-5 | NA
TGTGCCATCAGTGAGTCATTAGGGCAGGGGGCTGGTGGCTACACCTTC | CAISESLGQGAGGYTF | TRBV10-3 | NA | TRBJ1-2 | TRBD1
TGTGCCAGCAGCAATACAGGGACCGAAGAGACCCAGTACTTC | CASSNTGTEETQYF | TRBV7-3 | NA | TRBJ2-5 | NA
TGTGCCAGCACTGAAACTAGCGGGACAGGGGGCATTCAGCCCCAGCATTTT | CASTETSGTGGIQPQHF | TRBV2 | once | TRBJ1-5 | TRBD1
TGTGCCACTGGACAGGGGTTTTATGGCTACACCTTC | CATGQGFYGYTF | TRBV11-1 | NA | TRBJ1-2 | TRBD1
TGCAGTGCTAGAGACGGTCGACCGCAAGAGACCCAGCATTTT | CSARDGRPQETQHF | TRBV20-1 | NA | TRBJ1-5 | NA
TGCAGCGTAAGAGACTCTGGGGCCAACGTCCTGACTTTC | CSVRDSGANVLTF | TRBV29-1 | few | TRBJ2-6 | NA
TGCAGGCCGGGGGGCCAGGCATATGGCTACACCTTC | CRPGGQAYGYTF | TRBV20-1 | NA | TRBJ1-2 | NA
TGTGCCAGCAGCAAATCGGGAGTCACTGAAGCTTTCTTT | CASSKSGVTEAFF | TRBV9 | NA | TRBJ1-1 | NA
TGTGCCATCAGTCGGCTAGCGGGAGAGGGAGAGACCCAGTACTTC | CAISRLAGEGETQYF | TRBV10-3 | NA | TRBJ2-5 | TRBD2
TGTGCCAGCAGTGAAGAGATTGGCTATGGCTACACCTTC | CASSEEIGYGYTF | TRBV6-1 | NA | TRBJ1-2 | NA
TGCGCCAGCAGCCTGGACAGCGGGAATGAAAAACTGTTTTTT | CASSLDSGNEKLFF | TRBV5-1 | NA | TRBJ1-4 | NA
TGTGCCAGCAGTGCGGGGGCAAGGAATTCACCCCTCCACTTT | CASSAGARNSPLHF | TRBV2 | once | TRBJ1-6 | NA
TGTGCCACCAGTTCACGGGGGGATGGAAACACCATATATTTT | CATSSRGDGNTIYF | TRBV15 | few | TRBJ1-3 | NA